Listed below are T cell receptor beta chains from one sample, sequenced in a study of cytomegalovirus exposure and HLA in healthy donors. Clones were sequenced by immunoSEQ multiplex PCR, and TCRdb holds only the in-frame ones, with some missing. The repertoire holds roughly 130,000 clones, with roughly 69% as singletons. The specimen sequenced was PBMCs. Receptor source: a human donor in good health. The CDR3 runs from the conserved cysteine through the conserved F or W. The D gene is left open where the match is weak. Size is omitted from some rows. Given values are once, few, many or a class for expanded clones.

TRBD1	TRBV7-3	.	TRBJ2-7	TGTGCCAGCAGCTCATGGGCGGGACAGGGCTACGAGCAGTACTTC	CASSSWAGQGYEQYF
TRBD1	TRBV27	.	TRBJ2-7	TGTGCCAGCAGCGGGACAGGGTCCTACGAGCAGTACTTC	CASSGTGSYEQYF
TRBD2	TRBV11-2	.	TRBJ2-3	TGTGCCAGCAGCCCCCGTTTGGGAGCGGGAGGTAGCCCAGATACGCAGTATTTT	CASSPRLGAGGSPDTQYF
TRBD2	TRBV7-2	.	TRBJ2-2	TGTGCCAGCAGCTTGGGACCTAGGGGACTAGCGGGCACCGGGGAGCTGTTTTTT	CASSLGPRGLAGTGELFF
TRBD2	TRBV28	.	TRBJ2-5	TGTGCCAGCAGTAAGGGCGGGAGGGCTTGGCGAGAGACCCAGTACTTC	CASSKGGRAWRETQYF
.	TRBV14	once	TRBJ2-7	TGTGCCAGCAGCCCCCGGAGGGGGCCTTACGAGCAGTACTTC	CASSPRRGPYEQYF
TRBD2	TRBV19	.	TRBJ2-5	TGTGCCAGTAGTACCTGGACTAGCGGAACCCAACAAGAGACCCAGTACTTC	CASSTWTSGTQQETQYF
.	TRBV5-4	.	TRBJ1-1	TGTGCCAGCAGCGGTGCAGGGGTGGAAAGGACTGAAGCTTTCTTT	CASSGAGVERTEAFF
.	TRBV7-9	.	TRBJ2-2	TGTGCCAGCAGCTTAGCAAAAAGGACAGTTTCGAACACCGGGGAGCTGTTTTTT	CASSLAKRTVSNTGELFF
.	TRBV6-5	.	TRBJ2-2	TGTGCCAGCAGTGGGACACTGAACACCGGGGAGCTGTTTTTT	CASSGTLNTGELFF
TRBD1	TRBV29-1	.	TRBJ1-5	TGCAGCGAGTCGACAGGGCCCGATCAGCCCCAGCATTTT	CSESTGPDQPQHF
.	TRBV5-1	few	TRBJ1-6	TGCGCCAGCAGCTTGGCTCAGGTTGTTAATTCACCCCTCCACTTT	CASSLAQVVNSPLHF
TRBD1	TRBV28	few	TRBJ2-6	TGTGCCAGCAGTTTCTCGACAGGGATTAGCTCTGGGGCCAACGTCCTGACTTTC	CASSFSTGISSGANVLTF
.	TRBV25-1	.	TRBJ2-1	TGTGCCAGCAGTGAATCTCTCCCTTACAATGAGCAGTTCTTC	CASSESLPYNEQFF
.	TRBV7-9	.	TRBJ2-7	TGTGCCAGCAGCCACAGCTACGAGCAGTACTTC	CASSHSYEQYF
TRBD1	TRBV5-1	.	TRBJ1-4	TGCGCCAGCAGCTTGGTAGGGACAGGGCAAAAGTCACTGTTTTTT	CASSLVGTGQKSLFF
.	TRBV28	.	TRBJ1-6	TGTGCCAGCGAACACAGGGAAAACAATTCACCCCTCCACTTT	CASEHRENNSPLHF
TRBD1	TRBV6-5	few	TRBJ1-2	TGTGCCAGCAGTTACTCAGACAGGGGCTATGGCTACACCTTC	CASSYSDRGYGYTF